Shown below are 25 T cell receptor beta chains from a single sample sequenced in a study of T cell responses to AZD1222 COVID-19 vaccine. Using immunoSEQ multiplex PCR, the repertoire was profiled, and TCRdb retains in-frame clones only, with some absent. The sample holds around 99,000 clones, around 87% seen once. The starting material was peripheral blood, obtained 28 days after the second AZD1222 dose. The receptors originated from an adult who received the AZD1222 COVID-19 vaccine.

The rearrangement uses TRBV14 and TRBJ1-5; 7 bases match TRBD1. J was trimmed by 5 bases and V by 4 bases; bases with no gene match: 5. The CDR3 runs to 14 residues. Germline-derived CDR1 and CDR2 are SGHDN and FVKESK. For the CDR3, the DNA is TGTGCCAGCAGCCCAGGGGGAGGTCATCAGCCCCAGCATTTT. Translating gives CASSPGGGHQPQHF.

The rearrangement uses TRBV27 and TRBJ2-3; D possibly corresponds to TRBD1 (6 bases). This CDR3 has 16 amino acids. With 11 bases removed from V and 4 bases from J, the gap between germline ends came to 25 bases. Germline lookup yields CDR1 MNHEY and CDR2 SMNVEV (reference sequence). CDR3 DNA: TGTGCCGCCTCAATCGGGCCACAGGGCCTCCCAGATACGCAGTATTTT. Protein sequence: CAASIGPQGLPDTQYF.

The J gene is TRBJ2-4, the V gene TRBV4-3; D remains unclear. V lost 0 bases to trimming and J lost 1 base, with 4 bases between them. CDR3 length: 14 residues. In germline, CDR1 is LGHNA, CDR2 YSLEER. CDR3 DNA: TGCGCCAGCAGCCAAGACTGGGCCAAAAACATTCAGTACTTC. It is translated as CASSQDWAKNIQYF.

This clone was detected only a few times. The chain has TRBV28 and TRBJ1-4; tentatively, D is TRBD1 (6 bases). Germline V CDR1 and CDR2: MDHEN, SYDVKM. V lost 6 bases and J lost 8, with 10 bases in between. CDR3 length equals 12 residues. The CDR3 DNA reads TGTGCCAGCAGAACAGGGTCCGAAAAACTGTTTTTT. This translates into CASRTGSEKLFF.

The chain uses TRBV6-5 and TRBJ1-5; 11 bases are a match to TRBD1. This CDR3 comprises 13 residues. The germline V gene encodes CDR1 MNHEY and CDR2 SVGAGI. The trim removed 11 bases at V and 6 bases at J, leaving 6 bases unmatched. Here the CDR3 DNA reads TGTGCCGGAGGACAGGGGGCAAGTCAGCCCCAGCATTTT. Protein product: CAGGQGASQPQHF.

The chain is built from TRBV7-9 and TRBJ1-2; 7 bases are shared with TRBD1. This CDR3 has 13 residues. Germline-derived CDR1 and CDR2 are SEHNR and FQNEAQ (reference sequence). V lost 5 bases, J lost 8 bases, and 8 bases stayed unmatched. CDR3 bases: TGTGCCAGCAGCAGGGGGCAGGGTCAAGGCTACACCTTC. This sequence encodes CASSRGQGQGYTF.

J is TRBJ1-5 and V is TRBV5-6; D is ambiguous. V was clipped by 2 bases and J by 6 bases, with 15 bases between them. Germline lookup yields CDR1 SGHDT and CDR2 YYEEEE. This CDR3 comprises 15 residues. The CDR3 reads CASSLVRAPSQPQHF. CDR3 DNA sequence: TGTGCCAGCAGCTTAGTAAGGGCGCCTAGTCAGCCCCAGCATTTT.

This sequence joins TRBV28 and TRBJ1-4, with 7 bases lining up with TRBD1. The CDR3 runs 15 residues. V dropped 6 bases and J dropped 10; count of bases not matched to a gene: 14. Germline V gene lookup returns CDR1 MDHEN and CDR2 SYDVKM. The CDR3 region has the DNA TGTGCCAGCAGAAGGGACAGCGAAACTTCTGGAAAACTGTTTTTT. Translating it yields CASRRDSETSGKLFF.

This clone was counted only a few times. CDR3 in DNA: TGTGCCAGCAGCCAATCAACAGGACAGGGGAATTATGGCTACACCTTC. This codes for CASSQSTGQGNYGYTF. The chain employs TRBV4-2 and TRBJ1-2, with 9 bases identical to TRBD1. This CDR3 is built from 16 residues. Germline V gene lookup returns CDR1 LGHNA and CDR2 YNFKEQ. V lost 2 bases to trimming and J lost 5 bases; unmatched junction nucleotides: 9.

In its sample, this clone ranks as medium-sized. The chain uses TRBV7-3 and TRBJ1-1; no clear D gene. CDR1 and CDR2 from the germline V gene are SGHTA and FQGTGA. V lost 5 bases, J lost 6 bases, and 16 bases lay in between. The CDR3 is 14 amino acids. CDR3 in amino acids: CASSLNGQMPEAFF. The CDR3 nucleotides are TGTGCCAGCAGCCTAAATGGGCAGATGCCTGAAGCTTTCTTT.

The rearrangement uses TRBV6-6 and TRBJ1-5; D is perhaps TRBD1 (6 bases). V lost 11 bases to trimming and J lost 2 bases, with 16 bases between them. The CDR3 spans 14 residues. Germline V CDR1 and CDR2: MNHNY, SVGAGI (reference sequence). CDR3: CAVNRVGGNQPQHF. The CDR3 coding sequence is TGTGCCGTTAACAGGGTTGGGGGCAATCAGCCCCAGCATTTT.

The chain couples TRBV5-4 to TRBJ2-1; 10 bases align to TRBD2. With V trimmed by 5 bases and J by 8 bases, 7 bases remained unmatched. The CDR3 runs to 14 residues. Per germline, CDR1 SGHNT and CDR2 YYREEE (reference sequence). The CDR3 loop reads CASRPPSGSDEQFF. CDR3 DNA: TGTGCCAGCAGGCCACCTAGCGGGAGCGATGAGCAGTTCTTC.

The chain employs TRBV9 and TRBJ1-1; no definite D call. V lost 3 bases and J 3 bases, leaving 12 bases between the germline ends. The CDR3 is 14 amino acids. CDR1 is SGDLS and CDR2 is YYNGEE in the germline V gene. CDR3 in amino acids: CASSADLDYTEAFF. In nucleotides, the CDR3 is TGTGCCAGCAGCGCTGACCTCGATTACACTGAAGCTTTCTTT.

This clone has only one observation. This chain links TRBV28 with TRBJ2-1, with a weak D call TRBD2 (6 bases). This CDR3 is 15 amino acids long. The V gene lost 4 bases and the J gene lost 7 bases, with 17 bases spanning the gap. The germline V gene has CDR1 MDHEN and CDR2 SYDVKM. The CDR3 spells CASSWAGKGSNEQFF. The DNA of the CDR3 is TGTGCCAGCAGTTGGGCGGGGAAGGGTTCGAATGAGCAGTTCTTC.

The chain joins TRBV7-9 to TRBJ1-1; possible D gene TRBD1, 6 bases. This CDR3 has 17 residues. The V end was cut by 1 base, the J end by 1 base, with 16 bases between. CDR1 SEHNR and CDR2 FQNEAQ come from the germline V gene (reference sequence). CDR3 bases: TGTGCCAGCAGCTTAGGGGGACATCCCCGGAGGAACACTGAAGCTTTCTTT. This translates into CASSLGGHPRRNTEAFF.

This clone has just a few counts. This sequence joins TRBV30 and TRBJ1-5, with D perhaps TRBD1 (6 bases). The CDR3 has 15 residues. V dropped 1 base and J dropped 0 bases, with 10 bases sitting between them. The germline V gene encodes CDR1 GTSNPN and CDR2 SVGIG (reference sequence). The CDR3 coding sequence is TGTGCCTGGAGTGCAGGGGCCTATAGCAATCAGCCCCAGCATTTT. Its translation is CAWSAGAYSNQPQHF.

The chain joins TRBV7-9 to TRBJ2-3, with 7 bases identical to TRBD1. The germline CDR1 and CDR2 sequences are SEHNR and FQNEAQ (reference sequence). V lost 6 bases and J lost 4; bases outside the gene matches: 7. The CDR3 sequence is 14 residues long. This CDR3 reads CASSLQGWADTQYF. CDR3 DNA sequence: TGTGCCAGCAGTTTACAGGGGTGGGCAGATACGCAGTATTTT. Based on the CDR3 plus reference TRBV7-9 and TRBJ2-3, the full variable domain is DTGVSQNPRHKITKRGQNVTFRCDPISEHNRLYWYRQTLGQGPEFLTYFQNEAQLEKSRLLSDRFSAERPKGSFSTLEIQRTEQGDSAMYLCASSLQGWADTQYFGPGTRLTVL.

The gene calls are TRBV5-1 and TRBJ1-4; maybe TRBD1 (6 bases). With 4 bases removed from V and 11 bases from J, the gap between germline ends came to 27 bases. This CDR3 contains 17 residues. The germline gives CDR1 SGHRS, CDR2 YFSETQ. The DNA for the CDR3 is TGCGCCAGCAGCCCCGTGGACAGCCCGGGGAATGAATGGAAACTGTTTTTT. This gives the protein CASSPVDSPGNEWKLFF.

In its sample, this clone was seen a few times. The CDR3 loop is CASSLRGIRANEKLFF. The CDR3 DNA sequence: TGTGCCAGCAGCTTGCGGGGGATAAGGGCTAATGAAAAACTGTTTTTT. The genes are TRBV5-6 and TRBJ1-4, with D perhaps TRBD1 (5 bases). Germline V lookup: CDR1 SGHDT, CDR2 YYEEEE. Trimming took off 1 base at V and 3 bases at J, with 13 bases between the two ends. The CDR3 covers 16 residues.

This clone came up a few times. The CDR3 protein is CATSRDLRESHEQYF. The CDR3 DNA follows: TGTGCCACCAGCAGAGATCTGCGGGAGTCCCACGAGCAGTACTTC. The rearrangement joins TRBV15 to TRBJ2-7, with 7 nucleotides matching TRBD2. After removal of 0 bases from V and 5 bases from J, the junction contained 7 bases not matched to a gene. Germline values: CDR1 LNHNV, CDR2 YYDKDF (reference sequence). The CDR3 covers 15 residues.

J is TRBJ2-2 and V is TRBV6-5; 7 positions agree with TRBD2. Germline assignment: CDR1 MNHEY and CDR2 SVGAGI. The CDR3 totals 13 residues. J gave up 5 bases and V 8 bases, and 5 bases lay outside the gene matches. The CDR3 loop is CASERRGTGELFF. CDR3 nucleotide sequence: TGTGCCAGCGAGAGGCGGGGGACCGGGGAGCTGTTTTTT.

This chain uses TRBV7-8 with TRBJ1-1; D remains unclear. This CDR3 region has 14 residues. The germline V and J ends were trimmed by 7 bases and 0 bases, with 12 bases remaining between them. CDR1 is SGHVS and CDR2 is FQNEAQ in the germline V gene. The CDR3 DNA reads TGTGCCAGCACCTTGGGCAGCCTGAACACTGAAGCTTTCTTT. Translating gives CASTLGSLNTEAFF.

The chain couples TRBV27 to TRBJ2-2, with 8 bases lining up with TRBD2. The germline V gene encodes CDR1 MNHEY and CDR2 SMNVEV (reference sequence). The CDR3 contains 16 residues. V lost 5 bases to trimming and J lost 0 bases; unmatched junction nucleotides: 5. The CDR3: CASSPSGGTNTGELFF. The DNA of the CDR3 is TGTGCCAGCAGTCCGTCGGGGGGGACGAACACCGGGGAGCTGTTTTTT.

V gene TRBV7-2 combines with J gene TRBJ2-1; 10 bases align to TRBD2. CDR1 is SGHTA, CDR2 FQGNSA, per germline. V lost 4 bases and J lost 4; bases outside the gene matches: 7. This CDR3 has 16 amino acids. CDR3 nucleotide sequence: TGTGCCAGCAGCTCCTTAGCGGGGGGCCGATACAATGAGCAGTTCTTC. Residues: CASSSLAGGRYNEQFF.

A few counts support this clone. The genes are TRBV27 and TRBJ2-7; unclear D gene. Germline CDR1 and CDR2: MNHEY and SMNVEV (reference sequence). V gave up 4 bases and J gave up 3 bases, with 10 bases separating them. CDR3 length: 13 amino acids. CDR3: CASSSAPLYEQYF. CDR3 coding DNA: TGTGCCAGCAGTTCCGCCCCTCTCTACGAGCAGTACTTC.